This TCR beta chain originates from a study of shared clonotypes between healthy human individuals. The CDR3 runs 15 residues. The ends lost 1 base at V and 2 bases at J; junction bases unmatched: 5. Germline loops: CDR1 SGHNT, CDR2 YYREEE (reference sequence). General study points: Lower generation probabilities were found for non-shared clonotypes than for those shared by all four donors.

As regards this clone: Its antigen is not identified.

Assay: immunoSEQ multiplex PCR; the TCRdb copy retains only in-frame clones and omits some. The data contain about 2.4 million clones, roughly 93% of them seen just once; the ten biggest clones take up 0.36%. This sequence was found in a man younger than 30 in good health. Some clones in this sample may be carry-over from other donors' samples. The V call is TRBV5-4, the J call TRBJ2-5; the match to TRBD2 covers 7 bases. The source material was naive CD4+ T cells from PBMCs. Subset specified: CD45RA+ positively selected. CDR3 bases: TGTGCCAGCAGCTTGAGCCTAGCGGTACAAGAGACCCAGTACTTC. Encoded protein: CASSLSLAVQETQYF.